A single sample is the source of the 14 T cell receptor beta chains below, sequenced in a study of T cell responses to AZD1222 COVID-19 vaccine. Assay used: immunoSEQ multiplex PCR; TCRdb lists only in-frame clones, some missing. The sample has roughly 100,000 clones, nearly 90% seen once. This material consisted of peripheral blood, taken on day 0 of AZD1222 vaccination. The origin of the receptors is an adult in good health.

The chain employs TRBV7-9 and TRBJ1-2; D possibly corresponds to TRBD1 (6 bases). In germline, CDR1 is SEHNR, CDR2 FQNEAQ (reference sequence). CDR3 length: 14 residues. Trimming cost V 4 bases and J 8 bases, with 17 bases left between them. CDR3 protein: CASSSRATGSGYTF. For the CDR3, the DNA is TGTGCCAGCAGCTCCCGGGCCACAGGGAGCGGCTACACCTTC. Supplemented by reference TRBV7-9 and TRBJ1-2, the full variable domain reads DTGVSQNPRHKITKRGQNVTFRCDPISEHNRLYWYRQTLGQGPEFLTYFQNEAQLEKSRLLSDRFSAERPKGSFSTLEIQRTEQGDSAMYLCASSSRATGSGYTFGSGTRLTVV.

This rearrangement joins TRBV7-3 to TRBJ2-7, with D possibly called TRBD1 or TRBD2 (5 bases each). V was cut by 3 bases and J by 3 bases, with 9 bases left in between. Germline V gene lookup returns CDR1 SGHTA and CDR2 FQGTGA. The CDR3 length is 13 residues. The CDR3 DNA sequence: TGTGCCAGCAGCTTGGGGGTAAACTACGAGCAGTACTTC. Amino acid sequence: CASSLGVNYEQYF.

The chain is built from TRBV27 and TRBJ1-1; 8 bases map to TRBD1. The ends lost 4 bases at V and 5 bases at J; junction bases unmatched: 6. This CDR3 comprises 14 residues. Per the germline V gene, CDR1 is MNHEY and CDR2 is SMNVEV (reference sequence). The CDR3 spells CASSSRQGRTEAFF. DNA of the CDR3: TGTGCCAGCAGTTCCAGACAGGGGAGAACTGAAGCTTTCTTT.

The rearrangement links TRBV14 to TRBJ2-7; D is ambiguous. The CDR3 is 15 residues long. The germline CDR1 and CDR2 sequences are SGHDN and FVKESK. Deletions cut 5 bases from V and 2 bases from J, with 16 bases between. In DNA form, the CDR3 reads TGTGCCAGCAGCGATGCATTACTGACACCCTACGAGCAGTACTTC. Its translation: CASSDALLTPYEQYF.

This rearrangement joins TRBV28 to TRBJ1-4; D gene unclear. The CDR3 has 14 residues. Germline CDR1 and CDR2: MDHEN and SYDVKM. The V end lost 4 bases, the J end lost 3 bases, and 9 bases lay between the germline ends. The CDR3 region has the DNA TGTGCCAGCAGTTCCATTTTTGCTAATGAAAAACTGTTTTTT. The encoded protein is CASSSIFANEKLFF.

This clone was recorded once. This sequence joins TRBV4-1 and TRBJ1-2, with unresolved D. The CDR3 runs 13 residues. The germline V and J ends were trimmed by 0 bases and 4 bases, with 6 bases remaining between them. The germline gives CDR1 MGHRA, CDR2 YSYEKL. For the CDR3, the DNA is TGCGCCAGCAGCCAAGATCCGGTCTATGGCTACACCTTC. Its protein is CASSQDPVYGYTF.

This chain links TRBV10-3 with TRBJ1-2, with D possibly matching TRBD1 (5 bases). This CDR3 contains 17 residues. Germline-derived CDR1 and CDR2 are ENHRY and SYGVKD. The V end lost 0 bases, the J end lost 2 bases, and 16 bases lay between the germline ends. CDR3 in DNA: TGTGCCATCAGTGAGTCTTCAAGGGGCCGGACGAACTATGGCTACACCTTC. As protein: CAISESSRGRTNYGYTF.

This chain uses TRBV5-1 with TRBJ1-3; weak D call: TRBD1 (5 bases). V shed 0 bases and J shed 3 bases, with 16 bases lying between them. CDR3 length: 17 residues. Germline CDR1 is SGHRS and CDR2 is YFSETQ. CDR3 bases: TGCGCCAGCAGCTTGGGGGCGCATGGGGGACTTGGAAACACCATATATTTT. Its translation is CASSLGAHGGLGNTIYF.

This clone was counted a single time. The chain carries TRBV5-4 and TRBJ2-3; D might be TRBD1 (7 bases). V was pared by 3 bases and J by 6 bases, with 14 bases between. The CDR3 runs 14 residues. Germline assignment: CDR1 SGHNT and CDR2 YYREEE (reference sequence). CDR3 protein: CASSSKTGRDTQYF. The CDR3 nucleotides are TGTGCCAGCAGCTCAAAGACAGGGAGGGATACGCAGTATTTT.

This chain links TRBV3-1 (or the pseudogene TRBV3-2) with TRBJ2-3; 9 bases are a match to TRBD2. Germline loops: CDR1 LGHDT, CDR2 YNNKEL (reference sequence). The V gene end was trimmed by 4 bases and the J gene end by 1 base; junction bases not matched to a gene: 15. This CDR3 has 19 residues. CDR3 bases: TGTGCCAGCAGCCCGTTCTCACCTGAGCGGGGGGCCCGCACAGATACGCAGTATTTT. Translation: CASSPFSPERGARTDTQYF.

The CDR3 DNA reads as TGTGCCAGTAGTATAGATCTGACAGGGACCTATGGCTACACCTTC. Translating it yields CASSIDLTGTYGYTF. The chain recombines TRBV19 with TRBJ1-2; TRBD1 matches 7 bases. The CDR3 sequence is 15 residues long. Trimming cost V 0 bases and J 4 bases; bases outside gene matches: 5. Germline lookup yields CDR1 LNHDA and CDR2 SQIVND (reference sequence). Looking up the rest from reference TRBV19 and TRBJ1-2 gives the full variable domain: DGGITQSPKYLFRKEGQNVTLSCEQNLNHDAMYWYRQDPGQGLRLIYYSQIVNDFQKGDIAEGYSVSREKKESFPLTVTSAQKNPTAFYLCASSIDLTGTYGYTFGSGTRLTVV.

CDR3 region: CASSLRGGENEKLFF. As DNA, the CDR3 is TGTGCCAGCAGCTTAAGGGGCGGCGAGAATGAAAAACTGTTTTTT. This chain connects TRBV7-6 to TRBJ1-4; TRBD1 is a possible D gene (5 bases). The germline CDR1 and CDR2 sequences are SGHVS and FNYEAQ. Deletions cut 2 bases from V and 5 bases from J, with 12 bases between. The CDR3 totals 15 residues. Filled out from reference TRBV7-6 and TRBJ1-4, the complete variable domain reads GAGVSQSPRYKVTKRGQDVALRCDPISGHVSLYWYRQALGQGPEFLTYFNYEAQQDKSGLPNDRFSAERPEGSISTLTIQRTEQRDSAMYRCASSLRGGENEKLFFGSGTQLSVL.

The chain recombines TRBV11-3 with TRBJ1-4; no clear D gene. Trimming removed 3 bases at V and 0 bases at J, with 8 bases between. The CDR3 spans 15 residues. Per germline, CDR1 SGHNT and CDR2 YENEEA. The CDR3 here is CASSFEDATNEKLFF. DNA for the CDR3: TGTGCCAGCAGCTTCGAAGACGCAACTAATGAAAAACTGTTTTTT. Using reference TRBV11-3 and TRBJ1-4 for the parts outside the CDR3, the full variable domain is EAGVVQSPRYKIIEKKQPVAFWCNPISGHNTLYWYLQNLGQGPELLIRYENEEAVDDSQLPKDRFSAERLKGVDSTLKIQPAELGDSAVYLCASSFEDATNEKLFFGSGTQLSVL.

The chain carries TRBV6-1 and TRBJ2-7, with D unclear. V was pared by 3 bases and J by 2 bases, with 8 bases between. From germline, CDR1 is MNHNS and CDR2 SASEGT. The CDR3 covers 13 residues. As DNA, the CDR3 is TGTGCCAGCAGTGACCTGTCCCCCTACGAGCAGTACTTC. As protein: CASSDLSPYEQYF.